This T cell receptor (beta chain) was observed in a study of blood T cell repertoires in COVID-19. Study summary: Samples taken during acute and convalescent COVID-19 were collected in the United States, Italy and Spain.

This clone was observed many times. Study processing details: Estimation of nucleated cell counts was performed using reference gene primer amplification. This table comes from immunoSEQ multiplex PCR, and its TCRdb copy is limited to in-frame clones, with some not included. That table supplies the V and J calls and clone size; D and trimming were determined from the DNA. Of 250,000 or so clones listed, around nine tenths are singletons. Germline assignment: CDR1 LGHDT and CDR2 YNNKEL (reference sequence). The CDR3 loop spans 19 amino acids. V gave up 1 base and J gave up 5 bases; unmatched junction bases: 15.

Sequencing was carried out using peripheral blood. The V and J genes are TRBV3-1 (or the pseudogene TRBV3-2) and TRBJ2-5, with 11 nucleotides matching TRBD2. This clonotype was obtained from a man aged 40-49 years with active or convalescent COVID-19. The CDR3 loop is CASSQVFFSGGAGLETQYF. For the CDR3, the DNA is TGTGCCAGCAGCCAAGTCTTTTTTAGCGGGGGGGCCGGTTTGGAGACCCAGTACTTC.